The TCR beta chain under discussion was sequenced for a study of shared clonotypes between healthy human individuals. General study findings and limits: Sampling was confined to blood; repertoires within tissues likely differ.

Deep-level running was used for the assay. TCRdb keeps only in-frame clones here, not all; method: immunoSEQ multiplex PCR. The sample consists of a few million clones, around 94% of them appearing once. Remarks on this clone: No antigen is known for it.

HIV-negative, healthy adults without recent acute infections or vaccinations were the donors. CD4+ cells were split into CD45RA+ naive and CD45RA-negative memory subsets. The sample was naive CD4+ T cells sorted from blood. The subset here: CD45RA+ positively selected. The receptor was derived from a man between 18 and 35 years old in good health.

Here the CDR3 reads CASSLQGWDEQYF. The CDR3, as DNA: TGTGCCAGCAGCCTACAGGGCTGGGACGAGCAGTACTTC. The chain links TRBV7-2 to TRBJ2-7; D is possibly TRBD1 (6 bases). V lost 5 bases to trimming and J lost 5 bases, with 13 bases between them. The CDR3 runs 13 residues. CDR1 SGHTA and CDR2 FQGNSA come from the germline V gene.